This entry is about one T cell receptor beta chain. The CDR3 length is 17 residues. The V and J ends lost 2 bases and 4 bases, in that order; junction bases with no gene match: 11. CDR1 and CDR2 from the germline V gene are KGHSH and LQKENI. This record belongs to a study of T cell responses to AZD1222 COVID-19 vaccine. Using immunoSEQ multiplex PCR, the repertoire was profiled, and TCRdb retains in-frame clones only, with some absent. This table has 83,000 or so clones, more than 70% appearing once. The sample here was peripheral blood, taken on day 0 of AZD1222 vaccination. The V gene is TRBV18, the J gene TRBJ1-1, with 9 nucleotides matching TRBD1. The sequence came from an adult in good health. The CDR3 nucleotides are TGTGCCAGCTCACCAAACACAGGGGGCGCGTATTTCACTGAAGCTTTCTTT. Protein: CASSPNTGGAYFTEAFF.